This T cell receptor (beta chain) was recovered during a study of cytomegalovirus exposure and HLA in healthy donors (dated by TCRdb to about 2017). At the level of the whole study: According to an earlier analysis of 587 of the donors, about 170 million T cells yielded 90 million to 130 million unique TCR beta sequences and approximately 300 Gb of sequence data. In addition to the first cohort of around 670 subjects, a separate validation cohort of some 120 different subjects was used. On average, roughly 240,000 unique TCR beta nucleotide sequences were sequenced per donor among a few hundred genotyped donors of the cohort, with 15% to 20% of those sequences being non-productive. Of the roughly 400 genotyped donors, approximately 81% were placed in the genetic ancestry cluster associated with self-reported Caucasian donors. High-throughput TCR immunosequencing, statistical association of individual TCRs with disease status, and machine learning were combined to predict cytomegalovirus infection status. The T cell repertoires of 666 subjects were profiled by immunosequencing and related to cytomegalovirus serostatus. About 310 gigabases of sequencing data and tens of millions of unique TCR sequences were included in an early release covering 550 to 800 HLA-typed donors. HLA typing included class I and class II loci at four-digit resolution. The later analysis used no new phenotypic data to find candidate immune exposures, relying instead on TCR beta sequences and their occurrence across donors. The number of donors typed differed by locus, with about 629-630 for A, B, C, DRB1 and DQB1, around 560 for DQA1, over 600 for DPA1, and around 460 for DPB1. Alongside the repertoire data, information on donor age, sex, ethnicity and CMV serostatus was compiled. A later genetic analysis used genome-wide SNP genotypes for about three fifths of the 666 donors, treating that subset as a discovery cohort. The study aimed to test whether cataloging public T cell receptors could reveal signatures of past pathogen exposure. An earlier analysis of nearly 600 of the donors applied high-throughput TCR beta sequencing to assess whether each TCR beta V gene segment acted as functional or pseudogenic. A later analysis re-analyzed previously published TCR beta repertoires from approximately 700 donors and added high-resolution HLA genotyping to study TCR occurrence patterns. All discovery cohort repertoires had been generated on a single sequencing platform. Because of strong linkage in the cohort, five DR-DQ haplotypes were treated as single units for association and clustering. General findings and caveats noted by the study authors: According to a later genetic analysis, donors in an Asian-associated ancestry cluster had fewer N-insertions in productive TCRs than the approximately 700-donor mean. In a later analysis, most CMV-associated TCR beta chains were found to appear HLA-restricted, with HLA associations seemingly driven largely by CMV exposure. Correlated functional status among segregating V segments might reflect linkage disequilibrium, but an unknown experimental factor could not be ruled out. Most TCR sequences were seen in very few donors, while some public TCRs were found in many individuals. V-gene and J-gene trimming of TCR beta chains was associated with a missense DCLRE1C variant in a later genetic analysis, and the association was replicated in an independent cohort. Assigning TCR associations to individual alleles was difficult when HLA alleles, especially DR and DQ, strongly co-occurred. In this cohort, only TCR beta chains were sequenced, and detectable features were limited by the absence of alpha or paired-chain data. The classifier was reported to diagnose cytomegalovirus status with high specificity and sensitivity in both the original cohort and the validation cohort. A further reported finding was that TCR beta sequences accurately predicted the HLA-A and HLA-B alleles for most subjects in the first cohort. The study listed over 150 TCR beta chains as associated with cytomegalovirus. In an earlier analysis of 587 of the donors, most TCR beta V segments appeared in productive rearrangements about 87% or about 30% of the time, broadly matching IMGT annotations. In a later analysis, the rate of TCR association differed among HLA loci, with DRB1 alleles having the most associated TCRs and HLA-C alleles having the fewest. Because counts were too low, seventeen rarely observed V segments, including chromosome 9 orphons, were excluded from the earlier analysis of several hundred of the donors. A group of highly shared sequence variants was considered likely to be a technical artifact of the sequencing pipeline. Because HLA typing was missing for some donors at each locus, association tests included only the typed subset. The presence/absence analyses assumed that sequencing depth was roughly uniform across donors, and that assumption may not be true. At a false discovery rate of 0.05, a later analysis linked about 17,000 TCR beta sequences to specific HLA alleles. A later analysis found that HLA-associated TCR beta chains were more clonally expanded and had lower generation probabilities than equally common non-associated chains. The 87-base-pair reads could not distinguish some IMGT-functional V segments, including TRBV6-2 and TRBV6-3, so those segments were excluded. In vitro tests confirmed that a few of the cytomegalovirus-associated TCR beta chains recognize cytomegalovirus antigens. It was suggested by the authors that the approach could potentially be generalized to other disease states and immunological phenotypes. For the cohort, immune exposure information was limited to CMV serostatus. According to a later analysis, parvovirus B19, influenza, CMV and Epstein-Barr virus appeared linked to several top co-occurrence clusters.

Libraries were built with the immunoSEQ multiplex PCR assay. For the multiplex PCR, a mixture combining 60 forward primers for TCR Vbeta segments and 13 reverse primers for TCR Jbeta segments was used. The CDR3 region of rearranged TCR beta genes was amplified from genomic DNA by a multiplex PCR assay. The Illumina HiSeq System was used to sequence the amplified TCR beta libraries as 87-base-pair reads. Per the source publication's procedure: A later analysis counted approximately 84 million unique TCR beta chains across the 666 repertoires, and some 12 million of these chains were shared by at least two donors. A nearest-neighbor algorithm error-corrected the raw reads and collapsed the reads into unique sequences, merging closely related sequences to remove PCR and sequencing errors. V, D and J gene segments were assigned by aligning CDR3 sequences to IMGT reference sequences. Each retained sequence needed at least a six-nucleotide match to both a V gene segment and a J gene segment. Rearrangements were classified as productive when the CDR3 lacked stop codons and remained in frame with V and J, and all other rearrangements were classified as non-productive. Following IMGT convention, CDR3 was defined as the stretch from the second conserved V-encoded cysteine to the conserved J-encoded phenylalanine. Sequences without an unambiguous match to a single V gene segment were excluded from the earlier analysis of 450 to 750 of the donors. An earlier analysis of 500 to 600 of the donors classified V segments as functional when productive rearrangements were above 56.7% and as segregating when the standard deviation between donors was above 5%. A statistical classification framework was built to diagnose cytomegalovirus status from the catalog of TCR beta chain sequences. In a later analysis, V and J genes were assigned by comparing TCR nucleotide sequences against IMGT/GENE-DB human TR gene sequences. Using the TCRdist pipeline, a later analysis assigned CDR3 sequences along with most-parsimonious VDJ recombination scenarios. In a later analysis, every TCR beta chain was defined by the combination of its CDR3 amino acid sequence and its V-gene family, and reads without a unique V-gene family were dropped. As a way to deal with suspected cross-contamination and a sequencing artifact, a later analysis dropped 592 nucleotide sequences that were highly shared and had low generation probability. A later analysis calculated a clonal expansion index for each public chain from normalized within-repertoire ranks of inferred template counts. In a later analysis, generation probabilities were computed with a VDJ recombination model fitted to out-of-frame rearrangements, and the resulting probabilities were checked against IGoR. In a later analysis, hypergeometric tests were used to score TCR-TCR, TCR-HLA and TCR-CMV co-occurrence, with a repertoire-size bias correction applied to TCR pairs. In a later analysis, false discovery rates were estimated by permuting HLA or CMV assignments 20 times. A later analysis grouped co-occurring TCRs with DBSCAN, adding TCRdist sequence similarity when clustering within HLA-allele-positive subsets. Repertoires with fewer than 30,000 or more than 120,000 public chains were left out of co-occurrence clustering, as were five repertoires with anomalous nucleotide sharing. TCRdb's version of the immuneACCESS table is confined to in-frame rearrangements and falls short of the full clone set. An unresolved V gene accounts for under half of the shortfall where checked; the remainder is of unknown origin. V, J and clone size were drawn from that table, and D and trimming were deduced from the DNA. This sample is represented by fewer than 200,000 clones; 76% of them were singletons. Around 0.71% of the sample belongs to the ten largest clones.

In regard to this clone: The clone's antigen remains unknown. Base qualities are missing; no much larger clone stands one base away.

The CDR3 runs 12 amino acids, cysteine and phenylalanine included. Only the CDR3 portion is preserved as DNA: 36 bases, with reading frame beginning at the first base. V sheds 2 bases and J sheds 6 bases, leaving 10 bases between their ends. Reading the germline V gene (reference sequence) gives CDR1 GTSNPN and CDR2 SVGIG. The cohort comprised around 690 healthy bone marrow donors. All cohort members were sampled while nominally healthy, although unrecorded immune exposures were likely present. The donor tested CMV seronegative and was one of the 352 seronegative cohort members. A peripheral blood sample was provided by each donor, and peripheral blood mononuclear cells were used for TCR beta sequencing. The Qiagen DNeasy Blood Extraction Kit was used to extract genomic DNA from the blood cell samples.

This chain is built from TRBV30 and TRBJ1-1; the D gene assignment is ambiguous. Sequenced material: PBMCs. The receptor was isolated from a female donor in good health and CMV-seronegative. The nucleotides read TGTGCCTGGAGTAGCTCATTCGCTGAAGCTTTCTTT. It translates to CAWSSSFAEAFF.